These T cell receptor beta chains were read from a single sample in a study of blood T cell repertoires in COVID-19. The table came from immunoSEQ multiplex PCR; TCRdb's copy has only in-frame clones and leaves some out. The sample holds 350,000 to 400,000 clones, 70% to 90% seen once. Sequenced: PBMCs or T cells enriched from blood (not recorded which). The receptor source for this set is a man between 35 and 55 years old in a cohort exposed to, infected with or recovered from COVID-19 (not recorded which). Both conserved end residues are part of each CDR3. The D gene is left open where the match is weak. Expanded clones are given a class, and other clones once, few, many or no size at all.

J gene: TRBJ2-7
clone size: once
D gene: .
V gene: TRBV5-1
CDR3 protein: CASSGYQGGDEQYF
CDR3 DNA: TGCGCCAGCAGCGGGTACCAAGGGGGGGACGAGCAGTACTTC

J gene: TRBJ1-2
clone size: once
D gene: TRBD1
V gene: TRBV28
CDR3 protein: CASRNSGTGSNYGYTF
CDR3 DNA: TGTGCCAGCAGGAATTCCGGGACAGGGTCCAACTATGGCTACACCTTC

J gene: TRBJ1-1
clone size: .
D gene: .
V gene: TRBV7-2
CDR3 protein: CASSLSRNTEAFF
CDR3 DNA: TGTGCCAGCAGCCTCTCGAGGAACACTGAAGCTTTCTTT

J gene: TRBJ2-5
clone size: once
D gene: .
V gene: TRBV5-1
CDR3 protein: CASSSLPRTVSETQYF
CDR3 DNA: TGCGCCAGCAGCTCCTTACCTCGGACAGTCTCCGAGACCCAGTACTTC

J gene: TRBJ2-2
clone size: .
D gene: TRBD1
V gene: TRBV5-1
CDR3 protein: CASSPQGDTGELFF
CDR3 DNA: TGCGCCAGCAGCCCACAGGGGGACACCGGGGAGCTGTTTTTT

J gene: TRBJ2-2
clone size: .
D gene: .
V gene: TRBV2
CDR3 protein: CASSVRQGGSGELFF
CDR3 DNA: TGTGCCAGCAGTGTACGGCAGGGGGGTTCCGGGGAGCTGTTTTTT

J gene: TRBJ1-5
clone size: few
D gene: TRBD1
V gene: TRBV29-1
CDR3 protein: CSVADRGRDQPQHF
CDR3 DNA: TGCAGCGTTGCCGACAGGGGGCGCGATCAGCCCCAGCATTTT

J gene: TRBJ2-2
clone size: .
D gene: TRBD1
V gene: TRBV27
CDR3 protein: CASSFRETGLTGELFF
CDR3 DNA: TGTGCCAGCAGTTTTAGGGAGACAGGGCTTACCGGGGAGCTGTTTTTT

J gene: TRBJ1-2
clone size: .
D gene: .
V gene: TRBV7-2
CDR3 protein: CASSFDGAGGYTF
CDR3 DNA: TGTGCCAGCAGCTTTGACGGCGCTGGAGGGTACACCTTC

J gene: TRBJ2-5
clone size: .
D gene: TRBD2
V gene: TRBV10-2
CDR3 protein: CASSEAGTSGRGPLAQYF
CDR3 DNA: TGCGCCAGCAGTGAGGCTGGGACTAGCGGGAGAGGCCCGTTGGCCCAGTACTTC

J gene: TRBJ2-2
clone size: once
D gene: .
V gene: TRBV7-2
CDR3 protein: CASSLGHQTGELFF
CDR3 DNA: TGTGCCAGCAGCTTAGGACACCAAACCGGGGAGCTGTTTTTT

J gene: TRBJ1-2
clone size: .
D gene: .
V gene: TRBV14
CDR3 protein: CASSQLDSDGYTF
CDR3 DNA: TGTGCCAGCAGCCAACTCGACAGCGATGGCTACACCTTC

J gene: TRBJ2-7
clone size: .
D gene: TRBD1
V gene: TRBV7-2
CDR3 protein: CASSHRDRLGEQYF
CDR3 DNA: TGTGCCAGCAGCCACCGGGACAGGCTCGGCGAGCAGTACTTC

J gene: TRBJ2-3
clone size: .
D gene: .
V gene: TRBV12-3/TRBV12-4
CDR3 protein: CASSSLSTDTQYF
CDR3 DNA: TGTGCCAGCAGTTCCCTTAGCACAGATACGCAGTATTTT

J gene: TRBJ2-7
clone size: .
D gene: TRBD2
V gene: TRBV5-6
CDR3 protein: CASSSRRLAGYEQYF
CDR3 DNA: TGTGCCAGCAGCTCAAGAAGACTAGCGGGCTACGAGCAGTACTTC

J gene: TRBJ1-1
clone size: .
D gene: .
V gene: TRBV10-2
CDR3 protein: CASRFGDTEAFF
CDR3 DNA: TGCGCCAGCCGATTCGGGGACACTGAAGCTTTCTTT

J gene: TRBJ2-3
clone size: .
D gene: TRBD2
V gene: TRBV12-5
CDR3 protein: CASGFFLAGVGTQYF
CDR3 DNA: TGTGCTAGTGGTTTTTTCTTAGCGGGAGTCGGTACGCAGTATTTT

J gene: TRBJ1-1
clone size: .
D gene: TRBD1
V gene: TRBV18
CDR3 protein: CASALTGGSTEAFF
CDR3 DNA: TGTGCCAGCGCATTGACAGGGGGCAGTACTGAAGCTTTCTTT

J gene: TRBJ2-5
clone size: once
D gene: .
V gene: TRBV10-2
CDR3 protein: CASGPGRGETQYF
CDR3 DNA: TGCGCCAGCGGCCCTGGTCGGGGTGAGACCCAGTACTTC

J gene: TRBJ1-1
clone size: .
D gene: .
V gene: TRBV19
CDR3 protein: CASSTRQMNTEAFF
CDR3 DNA: TGTGCCAGTAGTACTCGACAGATGAACACTGAAGCTTTCTTT